Listed below are T cell receptor beta chains from one sample, sequenced in a study of molecular identifiers for immune sequencing clone quantification. TCRdb ran MiXCR on the PCR reads and lists one entry per CDR3 protein. This table holds about 630,000 distinct CDR3 sequences, about 25% found once. Sequenced material: naive CD8+ T cells from blood, with Jurkat cell RNA spiked in. The receptors derive from a human donor in good health. Some libraries in this study had Jurkat cell RNA spiked in. The CDR3 runs from the conserved cysteine through the conserved F or W. The order of the fields is D gene, clone size, J gene, CDR3 length, V gene, CDR3 DNA, CDR3 protein. A D gene is named only where the DNA matches it firmly. Some rows have no size entry. The others give once, few or many, or a class for an expanded clone.

- | few | TRBJ1-1 | 13 | TRBV30 | TGTGCCTGGACGGAGCTCATGAACACTGAAGCTTTCTTT | CAWTELMNTEAFF
TRBD1 | few | TRBJ1-1 | 13 | TRBV30 | TGTGCCTGGAGTCCACAGGGGGGCACTGAAGCTTTCTTT | CAWSPQGGTEAFF
TRBD2 | - | TRBJ2-7 | 15 | TRBV6-1 | TGTGCCAGCAGTGAATTTAGCGGGAGTGGGTGCGAGCAGTACTTC | CASSEFSGSGCEQYF
TRBD2 | - | TRBJ2-3 | 14 | TRBV20-1 | TGCAGTGCCGCGCTAGCGGGGGGCACAGATACGCAGTATTTT | CSAALAGGTDTQYF
TRBD1 | - | TRBJ1-1 | 16 | TRBV5-6 | TGTGCCAGCAGCTTCCGAGGTGGGACAGGGAACACTGAAGCTTTCTTT | CASSFRGGTGNTEAFF
- | - | TRBJ2-1 | 16 | TRBV6-5 | TGTGCCAGCAGCCGACTCCGGGAGACGAGGTACAATGAGCAGTTCTTC | CASSRLRETRYNEQFF
TRBD1 | many | TRBJ2-3 | 15 | TRBV7-9 | TGTGCCAGCAGCTTCTCAGCGACAGGGACAGATACGCAGTATTTT | CASSFSATGTDTQYF
- | - | TRBJ2-7 | 15 | TRBV4-3 | TGCGCCAGCAGCCCTCGGACAGCAGACCTCTACGAGCAGTACTTC | CASSPRTADLYEQYF
- | many | TRBJ2-7 | 15 | TRBV4-1 | TGCGCCAGCAGCCAAGCCCTTAAGGGCTCTCGGGAGCAGTACTTC | CASSQALKGSREQYF
- | few | TRBJ2-7 | 14 | TRBV3-1 | TGTGCCAGCAGGGTGGGGGGAGGAGCCCACGAGCAGTACTTC | CASRVGGGAHEQYF
TRBD1 | - | TRBJ2-3 | 14 | TRBV11-3 | TGTGCCAGCAGCTACTCCGACAGGGGAAATACGCAGTATTTT | CASSYSDRGNTQYF
- | many | TRBJ2-6 | 15 | TRBV4-3 | TGCGCCAGCAGCCAGGGTACCTCTGGGGCCAACGTCCTGACTTTC | CASSQGTSGANVLTF
- | few | TRBJ2-2 | 16 | TRBV4-3 | TGCGCCAGCAGCCAAGATCCGGGGGCGAACACCGGGGAGCTGTTTTTT | CASSQDPGANTGELFF
- | many | TRBJ1-5 | 14 | TRBV12-3/TRBV12-4 | TGTGCCAGCAGTTTTGCAGGGGCAGGTCAGCCCCAGCATTTT | CASSFAGAGQPQHF
- | - | TRBJ2-1 | 17 | TRBV4-1 | TGCGCCAGCAGCCCGGGTCAGGGACCCGTTGACTACAATGAGCAGCTCTTC | CASSPGQGPVDYNEQLF
- | - | TRBJ2-7 | 15 | TRBV6-2/TRBV6-3 | TGTGCCAGCAGTCAATTCCGCCAGGGGTCCGACGAGCAGTACTTC | CASSQFRQGSDEQYF
- | few | TRBJ2-7 | 15 | TRBV5-5 | TGTGCCAGCAGCTTACAGGACCTTCCAGCCTACGAGCAGTACTTC | CASSLQDLPAYEQYF
- | - | TRBJ2-4 | 14 | TRBV5-4 | TGTGCCCGCAGCTTGATTGGGACGGAAAACATTCAGTACTTC | CARSLIGTENIQYF
- | many | TRBJ2-3 | 12 | TRBV9 | TGTGCCAGCAGCGTGATTACAGATACGCAGTATTTT | CASSVITDTQYF
- | few | TRBJ2-1 | 15 | TRBV4-1 | TGCGCCAGCAGCCAGACGACCCGAGGTCGCAATGAGCAGTTCTTC | CASSQTTRGRNEQFF
- | many | TRBJ2-5 | 13 | TRBV6-2/TRBV6-3 | TGTGCCAGCAGTTACGGGTACCAAGAGACCCAGTACTTC | CASSYGYQETQYF
- | few | TRBJ2-7 | 15 | TRBV5-1 | TGCGCCAGCAGCTTTGAGCCACAAAAGAACTACGAGCAGTACTTC | CASSFEPQKNYEQYF
TRBD1 | many | TRBJ1-1 | 11 | TRBV29-1 | TGCAGCGTTGAGGGGACAGCTGAAGCTTTCTTT | CSVEGTAEAFF
- | many | TRBJ2-6 | 14 | TRBV6-5 | TGTGCCAGCAGTTACGGATCTGGGGCCAACGTCCTGACTTTC | CASSYGSGANVLTF
TRBD1 | - | TRBJ2-7 | 14 | TRBV5-6 | TGTGCCAGCAGCTTGGGGTCAGGGGGCTACGGGCAGTACTTC | CASSLGSGGYGQYF
- | - | TRBJ1-2 | 13 | TRBV2 | TGTGCCAGCAGTGAATATGAAGGGGATGGCTACACCTTC | CASSEYEGDGYTF
TRBD2 | - | TRBJ2-7 | 15 | TRBV7-2 | TGTGCCAGCAGCTTAGGCGGCGGGGGGGCCGGCGAGCAGTACTTC | CASSLGGGGAGEQYF